A single sample gave rise to the 9 T cell receptor beta chains below, sequenced in a study of shared clonotypes between healthy human individuals. Clones were read by immunoSEQ multiplex PCR, and TCRdb kept only the in-frame ones, dropping some. This sample yields fewer than 2.5 million clones, of which roughly 93% are seen a single time; approximately 0.35% belongs to the top ten. The specimen sequenced was naive CD4+ T cells from PBMCs. Documented subset: CD45RA+ positively selected. The receptors derive from a man aged 18-30 years in good health. Some clones in this sample may be carry-over from other donors' samples.

The gene calls are TRBV29-1 and TRBJ2-1, with TRBD2 identical over 14 bases. Germline-derived CDR1 and CDR2 are SQVTM and ANQGSEA. V lost 7 bases, J lost 9 bases, and 11 bases stayed unmatched. The CDR3 is 15 residues long. The CDR3 protein is CSAKAGTSGRSEQFF. Here the CDR3 DNA reads TGCAGCGCCAAAGCCGGGACTAGCGGGAGAAGTGAGCAGTTCTTC.

This clone was detected once. One end of the junction fails to match germline, which may point to a read error. The genes are TRBV7-2 and TRBJ1-2; possibly TRBD1 for D (5 bases). Germline CDR1 and CDR2: SGHTA and FQGNSA. This CDR3 contains 18 residues. CDR3 sequence: CASSVAPGMGVGNYGYTF. As DNA, the CDR3 is TGTGCCAGCAGCGTAGCCCCAGGGATGGGGGTCGGGAACTATGGCTACACCTTC.

V and J are TRBV28 and TRBJ2-1, with 11 bases identical to TRBD2. J lost 0 bases, V lost 6 bases, and 7 bases had no gene match. The germline CDR1 and CDR2 sequences are MDHEN and SYDVKM. This CDR3 contains 17 residues. The DNA of the CDR3 is TGTGCCAGCAGAGATGGACTAGCGGGTAACTCCTACAATGAGCAGTTCTTC. This codes for CASRDGLAGNSYNEQFF.

Note on this clone: The sample has other DNA sequences that encode this CDR3 too. The chain employs TRBV5-1 and TRBJ2-2, with D unresolved. The V gene's germline CDR1 is SGHRS and CDR2 YFSETQ. The CDR3 runs to 14 residues. V lost 1 base to trimming and J lost 5 bases, with 9 bases between them. The CDR3 loop is CASSLLTNTGELFF. In DNA form, the CDR3 reads TGCGCCAGCAGCTTGTTGACAAATACCGGGGAGCTGTTTTTT. Full variable domain (remainder filled in from reference TRBV5-1 and TRBJ2-2): KAGVTQTPRYLIKTRGQQVTLSCSPISGHRSVSWYQQTPGQGLQFLFEYFSETQRNKGNFPGRFSGRQFSNSRSEMNVSTLELGDSALYLCASSLLTNTGELFFGEGSRLTVL.

The rearrangement joins TRBV5-1 to TRBJ2-7, with 9 bases aligning to TRBD1. Germline lookup yields CDR1 SGHRS and CDR2 YFSETQ. V lost 1 base to trimming and J lost 4 bases; unmatched junction nucleotides: 3. The CDR3 consists of 14 residues. The CDR3 loop reads CASSLNRGQYEQYF. CDR3 coding DNA: TGCGCCAGCAGCTTGAACAGGGGGCAGTACGAGCAGTACTTC.

The CDR3: CSVVGPGIYEQYF. The CDR3 DNA follows: TGCAGCGTTGTGGGGCCAGGGATCTACGAGCAGTACTTC. V and J are TRBV29-1 and TRBJ2-7; D is perhaps TRBD1 (5 bases). Germline CDR1 SQVTM, CDR2 ANQGSEA. Trimming stripped 4 bases from V and 3 bases from J, with 13 bases between. The CDR3 consists of 13 residues.

V usage is TRBV4-3 and J usage is TRBJ2-2, with D tentatively TRBD2 (5 bases). This CDR3 has 15 residues. Germline CDR1 reads LGHNA; CDR2 reads YSLEER. Between the trimmed V and J ends, which lost 0 bases and 6 bases, there was a span of 11 bases. This CDR3 is CASSQDSRGSGELFF. In DNA form, the CDR3 reads TGCGCCAGCAGCCAAGATAGCAGAGGGTCCGGGGAGCTGTTTTTT.

The genes are TRBV2 and TRBJ2-1, with D unresolved. CDR1 SNHLY and CDR2 FYNNEI come from the germline V gene. V gave up 7 bases and J gave up 10 bases, with 11 bases separating them. The CDR3 spans 11 residues. CDR3 DNA: TGTGCCAGCAAGGAGATGGGAGAGCAGTTCTTC. Translating gives CASKEMGEQFF.

The rearrangement joins TRBV5-5 to TRBJ2-6; no firm D call. The CDR3 has 15 amino acids. V was pared by 3 bases and J by 4 bases, with 11 bases between. CDR1 and CDR2 from the germline V gene are SGHKS and YYEKEE (reference sequence). CDR3: CASSYSRSGANVLTF. The CDR3 DNA reads TGTGCCAGCAGCTACAGTAGGTCCGGGGCCAACGTCCTGACTTTC.